The following is a TCR beta chain sequence with its context. Its matching antigen is unknown. This specimen comes from a study of T cell clones after liver transplantation. As for the study in general: A pre-transplant mixed lymphocyte reaction with TCRbeta sequencing defined graft-donor-reactive clones followed in post-transplant blood. HCV positivity affected three of eight recipients; the rest lacked autoimmune or viral indications.

Measured with immunoSEQ multiplex PCR; TCRdb has only the in-frame clones, and not every one. The table shows over 50,000 clones, with about 90% occurring only once. Sorting of unstimulated PBMCs yielded separate CD3+CD4+ and CD3+CD8+ fractions. Broader study findings: Circulating graft-donor-reactive CD4 TCRbeta sequences fell significantly post-transplant in 5 of 8 subjects.

This CDR3 spans 13 amino acids. Per the germline V gene, CDR1 is SGHVS and CDR2 is FQNEAQ. Deletions cut 4 bases from V and 0 bases from J, with 7 bases between. The rearrangement joins TRBV7-8 to TRBJ2-7; D assignment may be TRBD1 or TRBD2 (6 bases each). This TCR derives from a human patient who received a liver transplant. Some T cells may originate from the graft donor. Source: CD8+ T cells from blood, taken 12 months after liver transplant. CDR3: CASSWGASYEQYF. DNA of the CDR3: TGTGCCAGCAGCTGGGGGGCCTCCTACGAGCAGTACTTC.